The TCR beta chain described here comes from a study of cytomegalovirus exposure and HLA in healthy donors. Background on the study: In a previous analysis, 110 million or so unique TCR beta sequences were found from 150 million to 200 million T cells.

Details on this clone: The antigen is undetermined.

CDR3 length: 14 amino acids. Germline-derived CDR1 and CDR2 are MNHNS and SASEGT. After removal of 6 bases from V and 6 bases from J, the junction contained 6 bases not matched to a gene. General observations from the study: The listing of roughly 160 TCR beta chains classed them as cytomegalovirus-associated.

Vbeta (60) and Jbeta (13) primers were used in the PCR. Clones were read by immunoSEQ multiplex PCR, and TCRdb kept only the in-frame ones, dropping some. The data contain 150,000 or so clones, roughly 80% of them singletons. The chain links TRBV6-1 to TRBJ2-7; 12 nucleotides agree with TRBD1. The sequenced sample was PBMCs. The sequence derives from a man in his forties in good health and CMV-seropositive. The CDR3: CASRPGTGGSEQYF. CDR3 in DNA: TGTGCCAGCAGACCCGGGACAGGGGGCTCCGAGCAGTACTTC.